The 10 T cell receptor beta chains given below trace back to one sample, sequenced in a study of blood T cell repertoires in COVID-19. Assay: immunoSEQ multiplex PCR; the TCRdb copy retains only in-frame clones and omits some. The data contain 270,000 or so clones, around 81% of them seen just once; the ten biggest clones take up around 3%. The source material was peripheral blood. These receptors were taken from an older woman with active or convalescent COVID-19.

Written as DNA, the CDR3 is TGTGCCAGCAGTGGGTTTGGAACGGGGGAGGAGACCCAGTACTTC. Translating it yields CASSGFGTGEETQYF. The chain joins TRBV2 to TRBJ2-5; tentative D call: TRBD2 (6 bases). This CDR3 contains 15 residues. With 4 bases removed from V and 5 bases from J, the gap between germline ends came to 17 bases. Germline CDR1 reads SNHLY; CDR2 reads FYNNEI.

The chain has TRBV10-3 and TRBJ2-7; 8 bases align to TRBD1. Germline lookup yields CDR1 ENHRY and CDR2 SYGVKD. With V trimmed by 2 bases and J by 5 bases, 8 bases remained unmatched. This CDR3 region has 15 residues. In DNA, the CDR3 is TGTGCCATCAGTGAGGGGGCGACAGGGGTCGACGAGCAGTACTTC. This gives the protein CAISEGATGVDEQYF.

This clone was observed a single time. CDR3 sequence: CASSQSESHLSGNTIYF. In DNA, the CDR3 is TGCGCCAGCAGCCAATCCGAGAGCCACCTATCTGGAAACACCATATATTTT. V is TRBV4-1 and J is TRBJ1-3; D not certain. CDR1 and CDR2 from the germline V gene are MGHRA and YSYEKL. The V and J ends lost 2 bases and 1 base respectively, with 15 bases between them. CDR3 length equals 17 residues.

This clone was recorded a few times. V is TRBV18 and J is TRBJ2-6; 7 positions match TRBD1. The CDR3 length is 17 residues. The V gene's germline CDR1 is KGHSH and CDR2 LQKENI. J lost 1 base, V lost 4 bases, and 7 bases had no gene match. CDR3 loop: CASSLQGQRSGANVLTF. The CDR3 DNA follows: TGTGCCAGCTCACTGCAGGGACAGCGATCTGGGGCCAACGTCCTGACTTTC.

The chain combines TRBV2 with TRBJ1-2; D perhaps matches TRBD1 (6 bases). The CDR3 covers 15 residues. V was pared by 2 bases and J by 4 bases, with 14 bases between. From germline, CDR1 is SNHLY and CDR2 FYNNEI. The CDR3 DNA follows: TGTGCCAGCAGTGAAACTTGGGGGCGCGGCTATGGCTACACCTTC. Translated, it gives CASSETWGRGYGYTF.

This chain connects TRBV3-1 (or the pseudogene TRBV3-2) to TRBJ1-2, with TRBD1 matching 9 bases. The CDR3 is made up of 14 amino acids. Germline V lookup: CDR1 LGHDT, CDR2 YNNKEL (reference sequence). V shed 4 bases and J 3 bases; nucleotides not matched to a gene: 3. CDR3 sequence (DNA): TGTGCCAGCAGCCTTCGACAGGGGGACTATGGCTACACCTTC. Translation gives CASSLRQGDYGYTF.

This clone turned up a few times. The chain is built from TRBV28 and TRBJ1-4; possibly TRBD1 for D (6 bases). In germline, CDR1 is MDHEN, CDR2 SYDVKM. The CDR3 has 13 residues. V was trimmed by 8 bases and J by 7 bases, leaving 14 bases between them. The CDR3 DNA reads TGTGCCAGCGCCTCACCAGGGGCTGAAAAACTGTTTTTT. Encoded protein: CASASPGAEKLFF. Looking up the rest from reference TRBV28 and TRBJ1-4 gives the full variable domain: DVKVTQSSRYLVKRTGEKVFLECVQDMDHENMFWYRQDPGLGLRLIYFSYDVKMKEKGDIPEGYSVSREKKERFSLILESASTNQTSMYLCASASPGAEKLFFGSGTQLSVL.

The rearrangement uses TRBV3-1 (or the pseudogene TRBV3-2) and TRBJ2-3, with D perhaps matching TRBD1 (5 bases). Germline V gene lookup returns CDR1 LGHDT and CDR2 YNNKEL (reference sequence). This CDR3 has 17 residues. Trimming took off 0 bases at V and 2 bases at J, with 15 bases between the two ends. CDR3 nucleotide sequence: TGTGCCAGCAGCCAAGACCCTTATGTGGGGCCCACAGATACGCAGTATTTT. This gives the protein CASSQDPYVGPTDTQYF.

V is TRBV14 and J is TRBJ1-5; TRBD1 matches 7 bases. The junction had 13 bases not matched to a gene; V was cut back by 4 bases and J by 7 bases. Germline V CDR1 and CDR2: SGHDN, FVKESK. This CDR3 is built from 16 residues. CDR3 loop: CASSLRRYRGEQPQHF. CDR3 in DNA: TGTGCCAGCAGCCTTAGGAGGTACAGGGGTGAACAGCCCCAGCATTTT.

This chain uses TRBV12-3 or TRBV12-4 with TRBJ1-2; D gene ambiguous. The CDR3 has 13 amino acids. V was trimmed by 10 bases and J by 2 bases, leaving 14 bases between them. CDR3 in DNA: TGTGCCACCCGCCCCGCGGGAAACTATGGCTACACCTTC. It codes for CATRPAGNYGYTF.